This TCR beta chain came from a study of T-cell memory formation after mild COVID-19. Using constant-segment primers, 5'RACE produced TCR alpha and TCR beta cDNA libraries carrying sample barcodes and UMIs. TCRdb redid the calling of the 5' RACE reads with MiXCR, one entry per CDR3 protein. The sample holds around 320,000 distinct CDR3 sequences, just under 20% seen once. With respect to this clonotype: Its target is not known.

Study-level findings and limits: Some clones that responded turned up in pre-infection memory, which suggests that cross-reactive memory joined in. Clonal second-wave expansions that peaked on day 37 had unconfirmed SARS-CoV-2 specificity. CM and EM subsets held most contracting CD4+ clones; EMRA held CD8+ ones.

The V gene's germline CDR1 is MNHEY and CDR2 SVGEGT. CDR3 length: 13 amino acids. Trimming took off 0 bases at V and 5 bases at J, with 7 bases between the two ends. The genes are TRBV6-2 or TRBV6-3 and TRBJ1-1; D gene uncertain. Sequencing was done on a sample of PBMCs or a T cell subset sorted from them (not recorded which). The clonotype comes from a young man who had mild COVID-19 (a few samples of this study predate the infection). Cell type and time point are not known. The CDR3 DNA follows: TGTGCCAGCAGTTACTCCCCCGGGACTGAAGCTTTCTTT. Translation gives CASSYSPGTEAFF.